The sample holds many counts of the clone carrying this T cell receptor (beta chain). What it recognizes is unknown. The data stem from a study of T cell repertoires in cytomegalovirus infection. The CDR3 contains 12 residues. CDR1 is SEHNR and CDR2 is FQNEAQ in the germline V gene (reference sequence). V gave up 1 base and J gave up 10 bases, with 9 bases separating them. MiXCR, applied by TCRdb to the reads, yields one record per CDR3 protein. This sample has about 920,000 distinct CDR3 sequences; around 32% occur once, and the top ten carry about 14%. The chain is built from TRBV7-9 and TRBJ2-3; D is uncertain. This material consisted of cultured CD8+ T cells from PBMCs, taken from culture after CMV antigen stimulation. This TCR derives from a human donor in good health (CMV status not recorded). Some clones in this sample may be carry-over from other donors' samples. CDR3 in amino acids: CASSLGRAAQYF. DNA for the CDR3: TGTGCCAGCAGCTTAGGCCGTGCAGCGCAGTATTTT.